A selection of T cell receptor beta chains follows, all from one sample in a study of blood T cells in healthy people across ages. TCRdb re-analysed the 5' RACE reads in MiXCR, keeping a single row per CDR3 protein. Seen here are about 1.6 million distinct CDR3 sequences, roughly 30% observed once, and the top ten hold 10% to 12%. Material: blood. The receptor source for this set is a woman aged 30 to 39 in good health. Each CDR3 is given with its conserved first and last residue. Fields, in order: CDR3 DNA, CDR3 protein, J gene, clone size, D gene, V gene. A D gene is named only where the DNA matches it firmly. Clone sizes are given selectively: once, few, many, or a class where the clone is expanded.

cdr3_nt: TGTGCCAGCAGCTTAGATTCCGGGGGCACGCAGTTCTTC
cdr3_aa: CASSLDSGGTQFF
j_call: TRBJ2-1
clone_size: few
d_call: NA
v_call: TRBV7-3

cdr3_nt: TGTGCCAGCAGCGCGACTAGCGGGGAGTTGAAAGAGACCCAGTACTTC
cdr3_aa: CASSATSGELKETQYF
j_call: TRBJ2-5
clone_size: few
d_call: TRBD2
v_call: TRBV9

cdr3_nt: TGTGCCTGGAGTGGAGCCCGGCGGGACTATGGCTACACCTTC
cdr3_aa: CAWSGARRDYGYTF
j_call: TRBJ1-2
clone_size: few
d_call: NA
v_call: TRBV30

cdr3_nt: TGTGCCAGCAGTGAAAACTTTTATGGAAGTGGCGGGAGGCCCTCCTTCTACGAGCAGTACTTC
cdr3_aa: CASSENFYGSGGRPSFYEQYF
j_call: TRBJ2-7
clone_size: NA
d_call: TRBD2
v_call: TRBV6-1

cdr3_nt: TGCGCCGGCAGCCAAATAACGGACTTCAAGGATACGCAGTATTTT
cdr3_aa: CAGSQITDFKDTQYF
j_call: TRBJ2-3
clone_size: NA
d_call: NA
v_call: TRBV4-1

cdr3_nt: TGTGCCAGCAGTCAAACCGGGACGGCTGGAGCCAACGTCCTGACTTTC
cdr3_aa: CASSQTGTAGANVLTF
j_call: TRBJ2-6
clone_size: NA
d_call: NA
v_call: TRBV28

cdr3_nt: TGTGCCAGCAGTCCAAGAGGAGCGCGAGAGACAGATACGCAGTATTTT
cdr3_aa: CASSPRGARETDTQYF
j_call: TRBJ2-3
clone_size: few
d_call: NA
v_call: TRBV7-9

cdr3_nt: TGCGCCAGCAGCTCGCAATTAGCGGGAGCGAACTCCTACAATGAGCAGTTCTTC
cdr3_aa: CASSSQLAGANSYNEQFF
j_call: TRBJ2-1
clone_size: few
d_call: TRBD2
v_call: TRBV5-1

cdr3_nt: TGTGCCAGCAGTCCCGACGGTGGGAGCCAAGAGACCCAGTACTTC
cdr3_aa: CASSPDGGSQETQYF
j_call: TRBJ2-5
clone_size: few
d_call: NA
v_call: TRBV12-3/TRBV12-4

cdr3_nt: TGTGCCAGCAGTTACTTGACACCCTACGAGCAGTACTTC
cdr3_aa: CASSYLTPYEQYF
j_call: TRBJ2-7
clone_size: many
d_call: NA
v_call: TRBV6-2/TRBV6-3

cdr3_nt: TGCAGTGCCGCCTGGGGCCAGGGGCCCACCTACGAGCAGTACTTC
cdr3_aa: CSAAWGQGPTYEQYF
j_call: TRBJ2-7
clone_size: many
d_call: NA
v_call: TRBV20-1

cdr3_nt: TGTGCCAGCAGTTACTTGTCACGTACATATAATTCACCCCTCCACTTT
cdr3_aa: CASSYLSRTYNSPLHF
j_call: TRBJ1-6
clone_size: few
d_call: NA
v_call: TRBV6-5

cdr3_nt: TGTGCCTGGAGTTTAGGGACTCCCTACGAGCAGTACTTC
cdr3_aa: CAWSLGTPYEQYF
j_call: TRBJ2-7
clone_size: NA
d_call: NA
v_call: TRBV30

cdr3_nt: TGTGCCAGCAGTGAGTCGACAGTGCTCCTTACGTACGAGCAGTACTTC
cdr3_aa: CASSESTVLLTYEQYF
j_call: TRBJ2-7
clone_size: NA
d_call: NA
v_call: TRBV6-1

cdr3_nt: TGTGCCTCGCGACAGGGAGGCGTGAATGAGCAGTTCTTC
cdr3_aa: CASRQGGVNEQFF
j_call: TRBJ2-1
clone_size: few
d_call: NA
v_call: TRBV7-2

cdr3_nt: TGTGCCAGCAACTTGAGCGGGACTAGCAGATTCCACGAGCAGTACTTC
cdr3_aa: CASNLSGTSRFHEQYF
j_call: TRBJ2-7
clone_size: NA
d_call: TRBD2
v_call: TRBV5-6

cdr3_nt: TGTGCCAGCAGCATAGGCTTGACAGGGGAAGGTGTAACTAATGAGAAACTGTTTTTT
cdr3_aa: CASSIGLTGEGVTNEKLFF
j_call: TRBJ1-4
clone_size: NA
d_call: TRBD1
v_call: TRBV7-2

cdr3_nt: TGTGCCAGCAGTTTCTACGACTCCAATGAGCAGTTCTTC
cdr3_aa: CASSFYDSNEQFF
j_call: TRBJ2-1
clone_size: NA
d_call: NA
v_call: TRBV27

cdr3_nt: TGTGCCAGCAGCTTTGGACAGCCCGGATCCTACGAGCAGTACTTC
cdr3_aa: CASSFGQPGSYEQYF
j_call: TRBJ2-7
clone_size: NA
d_call: NA
v_call: TRBV7-2

cdr3_nt: TGCAGTGCTAAACGGCCGGGACAGACGCAGTATTTT
cdr3_aa: CSAKRPGQTQYF
j_call: TRBJ2-3
clone_size: few
d_call: TRBD1
v_call: TRBV20-1

cdr3_nt: TGCGCCAGCAGCCCGGACTTGGGACTAGCGGCCCATGAGCAGTTCTTC
cdr3_aa: CASSPDLGLAAHEQFF
j_call: TRBJ2-1
clone_size: NA
d_call: TRBD2
v_call: TRBV5-1

cdr3_nt: TGCGCCAGCAGCCAAGTGAAGGGACAGGGGGCAAACGTTTATGGCTACACTTTC
cdr3_aa: CASSQVKGQGANVYGYTF
j_call: TRBJ1-2
clone_size: NA
d_call: TRBD1
v_call: TRBV4-1

cdr3_nt: TGCAGCGGTAGCGGGAGTGAGACGCAGTATTTT
cdr3_aa: CSGSGSETQYF
j_call: TRBJ2-3
clone_size: many
d_call: TRBD2
v_call: TRBV29-1

cdr3_nt: TGTGCCTATCTCCCGGGGGTGGTCAATGAGCAGTTCTTC
cdr3_aa: CAYLPGVVNEQFF
j_call: TRBJ2-1
clone_size: NA
d_call: NA
v_call: TRBV30

cdr3_nt: TGTGCCATCAGTGATATGGCAGGGGGCCGTGAAAAACTGTTTTTT
cdr3_aa: CAISDMAGGREKLFF
j_call: TRBJ1-4
clone_size: NA
d_call: TRBD1
v_call: TRBV10-3

cdr3_nt: TGCAGCGTTGAAGGACCCTCCGGGACTAGCGGGGCCTACGAGCAGTACTTC
cdr3_aa: CSVEGPSGTSGAYEQYF
j_call: TRBJ2-7
clone_size: NA
d_call: TRBD2
v_call: TRBV29-1

cdr3_nt: TGTGCCAGCAGTGATACTACTGGCGACGGTTTCTACGAGCAGTACTTC
cdr3_aa: CASSDTTGDGFYEQYF
j_call: TRBJ2-7
clone_size: NA
d_call: NA
v_call: TRBV2

cdr3_nt: TGTGCCAGCAGTCCACAGAGGGGGCTGCTGAGGGGCAATCAGCCCCAGCATTTT
cdr3_aa: CASSPQRGLLRGNQPQHF
j_call: TRBJ1-5
clone_size: NA
d_call: TRBD1
v_call: TRBV28

cdr3_nt: TGCAGCGCCCGAGGACTAGCGGGATCATCGAGAGAGCAGTACTTC
cdr3_aa: CSARGLAGSSREQYF
j_call: TRBJ2-5
clone_size: many
d_call: TRBD2
v_call: TRBV29-1

cdr3_nt: TGTGCCAGCAGCCCCCCGACACTGAACACTGAAGCTTTCTTT
cdr3_aa: CASSPPTLNTEAFF
j_call: TRBJ1-1
clone_size: NA
d_call: NA
v_call: TRBV7-9

cdr3_nt: TGCAGTGCTAGAGATGGGATTTCTGGGGCCAACGTCCTGACTTTC
cdr3_aa: CSARDGISGANVLTF
j_call: TRBJ2-6
clone_size: few
d_call: NA
v_call: TRBV20-1

cdr3_nt: TGTGCCAGCAGCTTGACTAGCGGGAGGCGAGAGACCCAGTACTTC
cdr3_aa: CASSLTSGRRETQYF
j_call: TRBJ2-5
clone_size: many
d_call: TRBD2
v_call: TRBV7-2

cdr3_nt: TGTGCCAGCAGCTTATTATCCCCTTGGGGCAATAATGAAAAACTGTTTTTT
cdr3_aa: CASSLLSPWGNNEKLFF
j_call: TRBJ1-4
clone_size: few
d_call: NA
v_call: TRBV11-3

cdr3_nt: TGTGCCAGCACCCCGGGGTCCTACGAGCAGTACTTC
cdr3_aa: CASTPGSYEQYF
j_call: TRBJ2-7
clone_size: NA
d_call: NA
v_call: TRBV7-9

cdr3_nt: TGCGCCAGCAGCACGGCGGCGGACACTGAAGCTTTCTTT
cdr3_aa: CASSTAADTEAFF
j_call: TRBJ1-1
clone_size: NA
d_call: NA
v_call: TRBV4-1

cdr3_nt: TGTGCCAGCAGCTCCGGGGGGACAAATCAGCCCCAGCATTTT
cdr3_aa: CASSSGGTNQPQHF
j_call: TRBJ1-5
clone_size: NA
d_call: NA
v_call: TRBV7-9

cdr3_nt: TGTGCCAGCAGCGTATCCTCCGGGACTAGCTACGAGCAGTACTTC
cdr3_aa: CASSVSSGTSYEQYF
j_call: TRBJ2-7
clone_size: NA
d_call: TRBD2
v_call: TRBV11-1

cdr3_nt: TGCAGTGCGGAGCCCCTGGACGGGTGCGAGCAGTACTTC
cdr3_aa: CSAEPLDGCEQYF
j_call: TRBJ2-7
clone_size: NA
d_call: NA
v_call: TRBV20-1

cdr3_nt: TGCAGTGCTGGGCCAGCAGACTACGAGCAGTACTTC
cdr3_aa: CSAGPADYEQYF
j_call: TRBJ2-7
clone_size: many
d_call: NA
v_call: TRBV20-1

cdr3_nt: TGTGCCAGCAGCCGGTCGCAGGGTAGAGAGACCCAGTACTTC
cdr3_aa: CASSRSQGRETQYF
j_call: TRBJ2-5
clone_size: NA
d_call: NA
v_call: TRBV28

cdr3_nt: TGCAGCGTTACCCAGGAGCCTCCCTACGAGCAGTACTTC
cdr3_aa: CSVTQEPPYEQYF
j_call: TRBJ2-7
clone_size: many
d_call: NA
v_call: TRBV29-1

cdr3_nt: TGTGCCAGCAGCTCCCGACTAGCGGGAGGGCCGATGTCTGAGACCCAGTACTTC
cdr3_aa: CASSSRLAGGPMSETQYF
j_call: TRBJ2-5
clone_size: many
d_call: TRBD2
v_call: TRBV7-2

cdr3_nt: TGCAGCGTCGGGGGGACCACGACCTACGAGCAGTACTTC
cdr3_aa: CSVGGTTTYEQYF
j_call: TRBJ2-7
clone_size: many
d_call: TRBD2
v_call: TRBV29-1

cdr3_nt: TGTGCCAGCAGCTTTCCAGGGCCGGGAGATGAGCAGTTCTTC
cdr3_aa: CASSFPGPGDEQFF
j_call: TRBJ2-1
clone_size: few
d_call: NA
v_call: TRBV7-9

cdr3_nt: TGCGCCAGCAGCTTCAGGGGCGCCTCTGAAGCTTTCTTT
cdr3_aa: CASSFRGASEAFF
j_call: TRBJ1-1
clone_size: NA
d_call: NA
v_call: TRBV5-1

cdr3_nt: TGTGCCAGCAGCTTAGAACCTTCGGAGACCCAGTACTTC
cdr3_aa: CASSLEPSETQYF
j_call: TRBJ2-5
clone_size: few
d_call: NA
v_call: TRBV11-2

cdr3_nt: TGCAGTGCTTTGCCAAACTATGGCTACACCTTC
cdr3_aa: CSALPNYGYTF
j_call: TRBJ1-2
clone_size: few
d_call: NA
v_call: TRBV20-1

cdr3_nt: TGTGCCAGCAGCCGAGCAGGACTTGATGAGCAGTTCTTC
cdr3_aa: CASSRAGLDEQFF
j_call: TRBJ2-1
clone_size: NA
d_call: NA
v_call: TRBV4-2

cdr3_nt: TGTGCCAGCAGTTTACCGGGGGCTGGTTTAGAGACCCAGTACTTC
cdr3_aa: CASSLPGAGLETQYF
j_call: TRBJ2-5
clone_size: NA
d_call: NA
v_call: TRBV27

cdr3_nt: TGTGCCACGAGGGGCGGGGGGGTTCTTGAGCAGTTCTTC
cdr3_aa: CATRGGGVLEQFF
j_call: TRBJ2-1
clone_size: NA
d_call: TRBD2
v_call: TRBV7-9

cdr3_nt: TGTGCCAGCATAGGTACACCTCCGAGGACCTACGAGCAGTACTTC
cdr3_aa: CASIGTPPRTYEQYF
j_call: TRBJ2-7
clone_size: few
d_call: NA
v_call: TRBV6-2/TRBV6-3

cdr3_nt: TGCAGCGTTAGGACTGGGCTCCACGAGCAGTACTTC
cdr3_aa: CSVRTGLHEQYF
j_call: TRBJ2-7
clone_size: many
d_call: NA
v_call: TRBV29-1

cdr3_nt: TGCAGTGCTCTGGACAGGGCCGTTCAGCCCCAGCATTTT
cdr3_aa: CSALDRAVQPQHF
j_call: TRBJ1-5
clone_size: NA
d_call: TRBD1
v_call: TRBV20-1

cdr3_nt: TGTGCCAGCAGTGGGACCCCTCAGGGTCTGGGCACTGAAGCTTTCTTT
cdr3_aa: CASSGTPQGLGTEAFF
j_call: TRBJ1-1
clone_size: NA
d_call: NA
v_call: TRBV2

cdr3_nt: TGTGCCAGCAGCTTTGGATGGAACGCAGTGAAATACCGAGAGACCCAGTACTTC
cdr3_aa: CASSFGWNAVKYRETQYF
j_call: TRBJ2-5
clone_size: once
d_call: NA
v_call: TRBV5-5

cdr3_nt: TGTGCCAGCAGCTGGGGGGGGCTAGCGGTAAATGAGCAGTTCTTC
cdr3_aa: CASSWGGLAVNEQFF
j_call: TRBJ2-1
clone_size: NA
d_call: NA
v_call: TRBV14

cdr3_nt: TGTGCCAGCAGCCGGTTCACGGGGGGTAGGGAGCAGTACTTC
cdr3_aa: CASSRFTGGREQYF
j_call: TRBJ2-4
clone_size: NA
d_call: TRBD2
v_call: TRBV7-2